One sample yielded the 22 T cell receptor beta chains listed below, sequenced in a study of cytomegalovirus exposure and HLA in healthy donors. PCR amplification relied on 60 Vbeta primers (plus 13 Jbeta primers). Profiled with immunoSEQ multiplex PCR; TCRdb holds only in-frame clones, not every one. The table lists under 150,000 clones, 65% to 85% of them singletons. Sequences were obtained from PBMCs. These receptors were taken from a boy younger than 18 in good health and CMV-seronegative.

The V call is TRBV5-1, the J call TRBJ2-3; D remains ambiguous. The length of the CDR3 is 13 residues. Germline CDR1 reads SGHRS; CDR2 reads YFSETQ. The V end lost 1 base, the J end lost 5 bases, and 8 bases lay between the germline ends. The CDR3 sequence: CASSLTGEDTQYF. The CDR3 DNA follows: TGCGCCAGCAGCTTGACTGGAGAAGATACGCAGTATTTT.

This clone was counted a few times. The V gene is TRBV9, the J gene TRBJ2-5; D gene ambiguous. Deletions cut 4 bases from V and 2 bases from J, with 12 bases between. The CDR3 consists of 14 residues. Germline assignment: CDR1 SGDLS and CDR2 YYNGEE. CDR3 loop: CASSPGDQQETQYF. CDR3 sequence (DNA): TGTGCCAGCAGCCCTGGAGACCAGCAAGAGACCCAGTACTTC.

This clone showed up just a few times. This chain connects TRBV5-3 to TRBJ2-1; 13 bases align to TRBD2. TRBV5-3 is an open reading frame, and its role is uncertain. The CDR3 has 17 residues. V lost 4 bases, J lost 3 bases, and 7 bases stayed unmatched. This chain's CDR3 is CARSQGTSGTIYNEQFF. As DNA, the CDR3 is TGTGCCAGAAGCCAAGGGACTAGCGGGACGATCTACAATGAGCAGTTCTTC.

The rearrangement uses TRBV4-3 and TRBJ2-1, with TRBD1 identical over 10 bases. CDR1 and CDR2 (germline): LGHNA, YSLEER. The V segment lost 0 bases and the J segment 6 bases; nucleotides outside the gene matches: 5. This CDR3 comprises 16 residues. CDR3 nucleotide sequence: TGCGCCAGCAGCCAAGAGGGACAGGGGATCGGCAATGAGCAGTTCTTC. The encoded protein is CASSQEGQGIGNEQFF.

V usage is TRBV4-2 and J usage is TRBJ2-4; 15 nucleotides line up with TRBD2. With V trimmed by 1 base and J by 0 bases, 16 bases remained unmatched. Germline CDR1 reads LGHNA; CDR2 reads YNFKEQ. The CDR3 loop spans 23 amino acids. CDR3 nucleotides: TGTGCCAGCAGCCAAGCTCCGGGACTAGCGGGAGGCATCTATGTCCTAGCCAAAAACATTCAGTACTTC. It specifies CASSQAPGLAGGIYVLAKNIQYF.

This chain joins TRBV19 and TRBJ2-7; 10 nucleotides match TRBD1. Germline V gene sequence: CDR1 LNHDA, CDR2 SQIVND (reference sequence). This CDR3 has 17 residues. J gave up 1 base and V 1 base, and 7 bases lay outside the gene matches. CDR3 sequence: CASSIAPGQGSSYEQYF. The CDR3 DNA reads TGTGCCAGTAGTATAGCCCCGGGACAGGGGTCGTCCTACGAGCAGTACTTC.

DNA of the CDR3: TGTGCCAGCAGGGACAGGGTAACAGATACGCAGTATTTT. Its protein product is CASRDRVTDTQYF. The rearrangement links TRBV27 to TRBJ2-3, with 8 nucleotides matching TRBD1. Germline V lookup: CDR1 MNHEY, CDR2 SMNVEV (reference sequence). The CDR3 totals 13 residues. The J segment lost 3 bases and the V segment lost 6 bases, leaving 2 bases of the junction unmatched.

The chain combines TRBV4-1 with TRBJ2-5; D is ambiguous. The CDR3 sequence is 14 residues long. Trimming stripped 1 base from V and 2 bases from J, with 8 bases between. Germline CDR1 is MGHRA and CDR2 is YSYEKL. This CDR3 is CASSQVVGQETQYF. For the CDR3, the DNA is TGCGCCAGCAGCCAAGTGGTCGGGCAAGAGACCCAGTACTTC.

As to this clone: The sample contains more than one DNA sequence encoding this CDR3. The chain's CDR3 is CASRLGQGGGQPQHF. CDR3 sequence (DNA): TGTGCCAGCAGACTCGGACAGGGAGGTGGTCAGCCCCAGCATTTT. This chain uses TRBV27 with TRBJ1-5, with 8 bases aligning to TRBD1. Trimming took 6 bases from V and 6 from J; bases not matched to a gene: 10. This CDR3 is 15 amino acids long. CDR1 is MNHEY, CDR2 SMNVEV, per germline (reference sequence).

V and J are TRBV11-3 and TRBJ2-2; D gene unclear. The V end lost 5 bases, the J end lost 5 bases, and 12 bases lay between the germline ends. Germline CDR1 reads SGHNT; CDR2 reads YENEEA. CDR3 length equals 14 residues. In nucleotides, the CDR3 is TGTGCCAGCAGCCCCATGGGCTTTACCGGGGAGCTGTTTTTT. It specifies CASSPMGFTGELFF.

J is TRBJ1-2 and V is TRBV19; maybe TRBD1 (5 bases). The CDR3 has 14 residues. Germline-derived CDR1 and CDR2 are LNHDA and SQIVND (reference sequence). V was shortened by 4 bases and J by 0 bases, with 9 bases between the two germline ends. CDR3 DNA: TGTGCCAGTAGTAGACAGCCTTCTAACTATGGCTACACCTTC. Protein product: CASSRQPSNYGYTF.

This chain connects TRBV4-2 to TRBJ2-2, with 9 bases aligning to TRBD2. The CDR3 contains 17 residues. Germline-derived CDR1 and CDR2 are LGHNA and YNFKEQ. J was trimmed by 3 bases and V by 2 bases; bases with no gene match: 7. CDR3 protein: CASSQWGGGDYTGELFF. The CDR3 DNA reads as TGTGCCAGCAGCCAATGGGGCGGGGGGGACTACACCGGGGAGCTGTTTTTT.

The chain carries TRBV9 and TRBJ2-2; D call uncertain. Germline V gives CDR1 SGDLS, CDR2 YYNGEE. CDR3 length: 11 amino acids. V lost 6 bases and J lost 6, with 6 bases in between. CDR3 in DNA: TGTGCCAGCACCTCTTCCGGGGAGCTGTTTTTT. Its protein is CASTSSGELFF.

The genes are TRBV7-9 and TRBJ2-2; 10 bases align to TRBD2. Unmatched junction bases numbered 4, after V lost 2 bases and J lost 4 bases. Germline assignment: CDR1 SEHNR and CDR2 FQNEAQ (reference sequence). This CDR3 contains 16 residues. The CDR3 sequence: CASSLNLAGATGELFF. CDR3 nucleotide sequence: TGTGCCAGCAGCTTAAACCTAGCGGGAGCCACCGGGGAGCTGTTTTTT.

This chain joins TRBV29-1 and TRBJ1-2; 7 bases agree with TRBD1. Germline CDR1 SQVTM, CDR2 ANQGSEA. CDR3 length: 13 amino acids. V lost 6 bases to trimming and J lost 0 bases; unmatched junction nucleotides: 4. CDR3 loop: CSVWTGANYGYTF. CDR3 DNA: TGCAGCGTATGGACAGGCGCTAACTATGGCTACACCTTC. The entire variable domain, with the rest obtained from reference TRBV29-1 and TRBJ1-2, is as follows: SAVISQKPSRDICQRGTSLTIQCQVDSQVTMMFWYRQQPGQSLTLIATANQGSEATYESGFVIDKFPISRPNLTFSTLTVSNMSPEDSSIYLCSVWTGANYGYTFGSGTRLTVV.

The chain uses TRBV13 and TRBJ2-7, with a possible D match to TRBD2 (6 bases). Germline values: CDR1 PRHDT, CDR2 FYEKMQ (reference sequence). The V end was cut by 2 bases, the J end by 7 bases, with 12 bases between. The CDR3 runs 13 residues. The DNA of the CDR3 is TGTGCCAGCAGCTTACGGAGGGCGAAGGAGCAGTACTTC. Amino acid sequence: CASSLRRAKEQYF.

CDR3 loop: CASSYDGGSFNTEAFF. The CDR3 coding sequence is TGTGCCAGCAGTTACGATGGAGGATCTTTTAACACTGAAGCTTTCTTT. The V call is TRBV6-6, the J call TRBJ1-1; no reliable D call. CDR3 size: 16 residues. V was trimmed by 2 bases and J by 2 bases, leaving 15 bases between them. Germline V gene lookup returns CDR1 MNHNY and CDR2 SVGAGI (reference sequence).

In this sample, this clone turned up once. V and J are TRBV30 and TRBJ2-7; TRBD2 is a possible D gene (6 bases). Germline CDR1 reads GTSNPN; CDR2 reads SVGIG (reference sequence). This CDR3 has 12 amino acids. The V end was cut by 3 bases, the J end by 3 bases, with 9 bases between. As DNA, the CDR3 is TGTGCCTGGAGCTGGGGGGACTACGAGCAGTACTTC. This codes for CAWSWGDYEQYF.

This clone is a singleton in its sample. The chain combines TRBV28 with TRBJ2-5; 11 bases align to TRBD2. Germline-derived CDR1 and CDR2 are MDHEN and SYDVKM. The V segment lost 6 bases and the J segment 5 bases; nucleotides outside the gene matches: 8. This CDR3 region has 15 residues. The CDR3 coding sequence is TGTGCCAGCAGCCGCCGACTAGCGGGACGGGAGACCCAGTACTTC. This gives the protein CASSRRLAGRETQYF.

This clone appeared once. The V call is TRBV9, the J call TRBJ1-2, with a possible D match to TRBD1 (6 bases). Germline values: CDR1 SGDLS, CDR2 YYNGEE. This CDR3 is built from 14 residues. V lost 0 bases, J lost 7 bases, and 13 bases lay in between. The CDR3 bases are TGTGCCAGCAGCGTAGGGGCAGGGGCCGGTGGCTACACCTTC. Amino acids: CASSVGAGAGGYTF.

This chain links TRBV7-2 with TRBJ2-1; a weak D match, TRBD1 (5 bases). The CDR3 has 13 residues. From germline, CDR1 is SGHTA and CDR2 FQGNSA. Trimming removed 4 bases from V and 7 bases from J, with 11 bases in between. CDR3 protein: CASSSGLKNEQFF. CDR3 nucleotides: TGTGCCAGCAGCTCAGGGTTGAAAAATGAGCAGTTCTTC.

The V gene is TRBV30, the J gene TRBJ1-4, with no clear D. Germline CDR1 is GTSNPN and CDR2 is SVGIG (reference sequence). V lost 2 bases and J lost 8, with 15 bases in between. The CDR3 length is 14 residues. Here the CDR3 DNA reads TGTGCCTGGAGTCCTAAGGACCTAGCCGAAAAACTGTTTTTT. As protein: CAWSPKDLAEKLFF.